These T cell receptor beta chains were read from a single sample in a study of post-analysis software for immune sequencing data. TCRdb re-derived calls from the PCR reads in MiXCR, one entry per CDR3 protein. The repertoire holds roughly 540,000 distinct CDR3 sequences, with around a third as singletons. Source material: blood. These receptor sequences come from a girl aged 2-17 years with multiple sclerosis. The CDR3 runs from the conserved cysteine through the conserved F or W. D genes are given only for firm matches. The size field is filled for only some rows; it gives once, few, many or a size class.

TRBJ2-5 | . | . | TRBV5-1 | TGCACCAGCAGCTTGGACGCGGCCCAGTACTTC | CTSSLDAAQYF
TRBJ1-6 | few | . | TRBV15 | TGTGCCACCAGCAGGGACACTAATTCACCCCTCCACTTT | CATSRDTNSPLHF
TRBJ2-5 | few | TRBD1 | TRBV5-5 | TGTGCCAGCAGCTTGGGGGGCCTCTGGGGACAGCAAGAGACCCAGTACTTC | CASSLGGLWGQQETQYF
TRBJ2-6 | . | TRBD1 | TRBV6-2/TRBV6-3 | TGTGCCAGCAGTTACCCCTCAGACCGACAGGGTGGGCCTGGGGCCAACGTCCTGACTTTC | CASSYPSDRQGGPGANVLTF
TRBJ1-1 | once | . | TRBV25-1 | TGTGCCAGCGCCGGGCCCTTTGGGCCGTACACTGAAGCTTTCTTT | CASAGPFGPYTEAFF
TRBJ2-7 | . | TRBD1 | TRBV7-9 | TGTGCCAGCAGCTCGATGGGGACAGGGGGCTACGAGCAGTACTTC | CASSSMGTGGYEQYF
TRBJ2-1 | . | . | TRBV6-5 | TGTGCCAGCAGCCCCCCGGCGGGGATTTACCAAGAGACCCAGTTCTTC | CASSPPAGIYQETQFF
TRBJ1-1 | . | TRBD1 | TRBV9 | TGTGCCAGCAGCCAGAGGACAGGGAGCACTGAAGCTTTCTTT | CASSQRTGSTEAFF
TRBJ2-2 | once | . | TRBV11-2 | TGTGCCAGCAGCCCCGGGGAACCCGGGGAGCTGTTTTTT | CASSPGEPGELFF
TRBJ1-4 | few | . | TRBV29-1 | TGCAGCGTCCGGACGAACTCAAATGAAAAACTGTTTTTT | CSVRTNSNEKLFF
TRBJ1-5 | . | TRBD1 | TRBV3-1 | TGTGCCAGCAACCAAGAAACGGGACAGGGTGATCAGCCCCGGCATTTT | CASNQETGQGDQPRHF
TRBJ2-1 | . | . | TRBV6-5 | TGTGCCAGCAGTTCCAGACAGGGGAGGGGCAATGAGCAGTTCTTC | CASSSRQGRGNEQFF
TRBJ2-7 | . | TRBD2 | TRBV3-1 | TGTGCCAGCAGCCCCTTAATAGGGGCTAGCGGGGTCTACGAGCAGTACTTC | CASSPLIGASGVYEQYF
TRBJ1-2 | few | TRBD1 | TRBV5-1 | TGCGCCAGCAGCTTGGGGGACAGGGGGTTCGGCTACACCTTC | CASSLGDRGFGYTF
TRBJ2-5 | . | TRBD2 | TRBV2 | TGTGCCAGCAGGAAGAGCGGGGCTGAGACCCAGTACTTC | CASRKSGAETQYF
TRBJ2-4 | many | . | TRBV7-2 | TGTGCCAGCAGCCCGCGACTAGCCAAAAACATTCAGTACTTC | CASSPRLAKNIQYF
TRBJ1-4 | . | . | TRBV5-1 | TGCGCCAGCAGCTTATCAGGGCATGGCGAAAAACTGTTTTTT | CASSLSGHGEKLFF
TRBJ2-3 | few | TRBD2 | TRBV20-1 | TGCAGTGCTAGAGATGGCGCCCTGACTAGCGGGGGGGGAGATACGCAGTATTTT | CSARDGALTSGGGDTQYF
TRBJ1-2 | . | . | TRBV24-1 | TGTGCCACCAGTGATTTCGGCAGGTTCCCTGGCTACACCTTC | CATSDFGRFPGYTF
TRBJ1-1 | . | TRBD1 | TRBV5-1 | TGCGCCAGCAGCTGGGGGATCAGGGGGCGCGGTGAAGCTTTCTTT | CASSWGIRGRGEAFF
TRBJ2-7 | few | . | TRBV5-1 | TGCGCCAGCAGCTTGAATCCAGGTTTGGTCAGCGACGAGCAGTACTTC | CASSLNPGLVSDEQYF
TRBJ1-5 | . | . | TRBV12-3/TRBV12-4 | TGTGCCAGCAGTTTGACGGTAAATCAGCCCCAGCATTTT | CASSLTVNQPQHF
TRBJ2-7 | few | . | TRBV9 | TGTGCCAGCAGCGCCCCTAACCGCTCCTACGAGCAGTACTTC | CASSAPNRSYEQYF
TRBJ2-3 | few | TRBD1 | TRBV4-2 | TGTGCCAGCAGCCAAAGGAGACAGGGGGCAGATACGCAGTATTTT | CASSQRRQGADTQYF
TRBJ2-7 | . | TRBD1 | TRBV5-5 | TGTGCCAGCAGAAAATCAGGGGGCGGAGAGCAGTACTTC | CASRKSGGGEQYF
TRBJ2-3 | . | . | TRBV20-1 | TGCAGTGCTACTACAGGGGATACGCAGTATTTT | CSATTGDTQYF
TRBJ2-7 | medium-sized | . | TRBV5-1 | TGCGCCAGCAGCTTGGAAGGCGGAAACTACGAGCAGTACTTC | CASSLEGGNYEQYF
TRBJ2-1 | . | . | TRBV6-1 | TGTGCCAGCAGTGCCGCCCGGGTGGGACCACCAACCTACAATGAGCAGTTCTTC | CASSAARVGPPTYNEQFF
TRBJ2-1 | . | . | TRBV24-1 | TGTGCCACCAGTGACAGGGTTTCCCACAATGAGCAGTTCTTC | CATSDRVSHNEQFF
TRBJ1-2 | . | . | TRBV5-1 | TGCGCCAGCAGCTTGGAGGACAGCTATGGCTACACCTTC | CASSLEDSYGYTF
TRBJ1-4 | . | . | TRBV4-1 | TGCGCCAGCGGCCACCTTCTCACGGTTCCCAATGAAAAACTGTTTTTT | CASGHLLTVPNEKLFF
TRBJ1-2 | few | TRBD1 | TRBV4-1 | TGCGCCAGCAGCCAAACAGGGGTCAGGACTAACTATGGCTACACCTTC | CASSQTGVRTNYGYTF
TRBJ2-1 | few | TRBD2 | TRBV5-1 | TGCGCTAGCAGTCTGTTAGCGGGGGCCTCAACCGGTGAGCAGTTCTTC | CASSLLAGASTGEQFF
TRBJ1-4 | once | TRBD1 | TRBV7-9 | TGTGCCAGCAGCTTGGACCACAGGGGCGGAGATGAAAAACTGTTTTTT | CASSLDHRGGDEKLFF